The 17 T cell receptor beta chains given below trace back to one sample, sequenced in a study of blood T cell repertoires in COVID-19. Profiled with immunoSEQ multiplex PCR; TCRdb holds only in-frame clones, not every one. The sample lists 650,000 to 800,000 clones; 90% were seen once. Sequencing input: peripheral blood. The receptors originated from a woman aged 18-29 years with acute or convalescent COVID-19.

The rearrangement uses TRBV21-1 and TRBJ2-3; the DNA was not used to check the table's D call, TRBD1. TRBV21-1 is flagged as a pseudogene. CDR3 length: 15 residues. CDR3 sequence (DNA): TGTGCCAGCAGCACACGACAGGGGGCGTCAGATACGCAGTATTTT. Translation: CASSTRQGASDTQYF.

This chain uses TRBV19 with TRBJ2-7; TRBD1 matches 10 bases. This CDR3 is built from 15 residues. Losses at the gene ends were 8 bases for V and 6 bases for J; bases not matched to a gene: 13. Germline lookup yields CDR1 LNHDA and CDR2 SQIVND (reference sequence). CDR3 nucleotide sequence: TGTGCCAGTTCAATTCCGGGACAGGGGTCTGGCGAGCAGTACTTC. This encodes CASSIPGQGSGEQYF.

This chain uses TRBV5-6 with TRBJ2-7, with 9 bases lining up with TRBD1. This CDR3 has 16 amino acids. In germline, CDR1 is SGHDT, CDR2 YYEEEE. V lost 4 bases, J lost 0 bases, and 8 bases stayed unmatched. CDR3 protein: CASSTTGQGLSYEQYF. Here the CDR3 DNA reads TGTGCCAGCAGCACTACGGGACAGGGCCTCTCCTACGAGCAGTACTTC.

Note on this clone: The identical CDR3 is also encoded by other nucleotide sequences in the sample. The rearrangement joins TRBV3-1 (or the pseudogene TRBV3-2) to TRBJ1-2; D is ambiguous. The CDR3 consists of 13 residues. Germline V lookup: CDR1 LGHDT, CDR2 YNNKEL (reference sequence). V lost 0 bases, J lost 5 bases, and 7 bases lay in between. CDR3 loop: CASSQDRGYGYTF. The CDR3 coding sequence is TGTGCCAGCAGCCAAGATCGGGGATATGGCTACACCTTC.

This clone showed up just a few times. Distinct nucleotide sequences in the sample also encode this CDR3. The chain recombines TRBV7-9 with TRBJ2-7; D ambiguous. The ends were cut back, 5 bases at V and 0 bases at J, with 2 bases in the middle. The CDR3 is 11 residues long. CDR1 is SEHNR and CDR2 is FQNEAQ in the germline V gene (reference sequence). CDR3 DNA: TGTGCCAGCAGCCTCTCCTACGAGCAGTACTTC. This codes for CASSLSYEQYF. The complete variable domain, with remaining parts taken from reference TRBV7-9 and TRBJ2-7, reads DTGVSQNPRHKITKRGQNVTFRCDPISEHNRLYWYRQTLGQGPEFLTYFQNEAQLEKSRLLSDRFSAERPKGSFSTLEIQRTEQGDSAMYLCASSLSYEQYFGPGTRLTVT.

The rearrangement links TRBV4-3 to TRBJ2-7; a possible D gene is TRBD1 (5 bases). CDR1 is LGHNA, CDR2 YSLEER, per germline. The CDR3 sequence is 17 residues long. With 0 bases removed from V and 4 bases from J, the gap between germline ends came to 19 bases. CDR3 nucleotide sequence: TGCGCCAGCAGCCAAGAGGTCGGTGTAGGGGTGGTTTACGAGCAGTACTTC. Amino acid sequence: CASSQEVGVGVVYEQYF.

As for this clone: At the DNA level, this CDR3 is encoded by other sequences in the same sample as well. The rearrangement joins TRBV11-2 to TRBJ1-1; D is unresolved. Germline loops: CDR1 SGHAT, CDR2 FQNNGV. Trimming pared 1 base from V and 4 bases from J, leaving 4 bases between. CDR3 size: 12 residues. The CDR3 here is CASSLVRTEAFF. CDR3 sequence (DNA): TGTGCCAGCAGCTTAGTCCGCACTGAAGCTTTCTTT.

J is TRBJ1-2 and V is TRBV6-4, with D possibly matching TRBD1 (6 bases). V was shortened by 2 bases and J by 2 bases, with 12 bases between the two germline ends. This CDR3 contains 15 residues. Germline CDR1 MRHNA, CDR2 SNTAGT. CDR3 nucleotides: TGTGCCAGCAGTGACCCAAGGGGGGGGAACTATGGCTACACCTTC. It specifies CASSDPRGGNYGYTF.

The V gene is TRBV18, the J gene TRBJ2-7, with unresolved D. This CDR3 has 15 amino acids. From germline, CDR1 is KGHSH and CDR2 LQKENI. Trimming shortened V by 3 bases and J by 1 base, and 13 bases separated the two germline ends. The CDR3 spells CASSPVQTGSYEQYF. The CDR3, as DNA: TGTGCCAGCTCACCCGTCCAGACCGGGTCCTACGAGCAGTACTTC.

V and J are TRBV27 and TRBJ1-5; 7 bases are a match to TRBD1. The germline gives CDR1 MNHEY, CDR2 SMNVEV (reference sequence). The CDR3 consists of 16 residues. The junction had 9 bases not matched to a gene; V was cut back by 3 bases and J by 4 bases. The CDR3 region has the DNA TGTGCCAGCAGTTTCCTCCCGACAGGGTCAAATCAGCCCCAGCATTTT. Protein sequence: CASSFLPTGSNQPQHF.

V and J are TRBV6-1 and TRBJ1-5; D may be TRBD1 (6 bases). V lost 1 base, J lost 0 bases, and 10 bases lay in between. There are 16 residues in the CDR3. In germline, CDR1 is MNHNS, CDR2 SASEGT. CDR3 DNA: TGTGCCAGCAGTGAAGAATTGGGGGCTAGCAATCAGCCCCAGCATTTT. Its translation is CASSEELGASNQPQHF.

This rearrangement joins TRBV3-1 (or the pseudogene TRBV3-2) to TRBJ2-7, with 7 nucleotides matching TRBD1. V was clipped by 5 bases and J by 1 base; unmatched bases: 5. CDR1 is LGHDT and CDR2 is YNNKEL in the germline V gene (reference sequence). The CDR3 spans 14 residues. This CDR3 is CASSSGTDSYEQYF. The CDR3 DNA sequence: TGTGCCAGCAGCTCCGGGACAGATTCCTACGAGCAGTACTTC.

J is TRBJ1-2 and V is TRBV5-4, with D tentatively TRBD1 (5 bases). Trimming removed 2 bases from V and 4 bases from J, with 12 bases in between. Per germline, CDR1 SGHNT and CDR2 YYREEE (reference sequence). This CDR3 has 14 residues. CDR3 in DNA: TGTGCCAGCAGCTTCGGCAGGGCCTTCTATGGCTACACCTTC. Translation: CASSFGRAFYGYTF. Full variable domain (remainder filled in from reference TRBV5-4 and TRBJ1-2): ETGVTQSPTHLIKTRGQQVTLRCSSQSGHNTVSWYQQALGQGPQFIFQYYREEENGRGNFPPRFSGLQFPNYSSELNVNALELDDSALYLCASSFGRAFYGYTFGSGTRLTVV.

V gene TRBV6-5 combines with J gene TRBJ2-5; TRBD1 agrees at 8 bases. The CDR3 consists of 16 residues. V shed 0 bases and J 7 bases; nucleotides not matched to a gene: 10. Looked up from germline, CDR1 is MNHEY and CDR2 is SVGAGI. CDR3 sequence (DNA): TGTGCCAGCAGTTACTCTCCAGGGGGCGACCCCGGGACCCAGTACTTC. It encodes CASSYSPGGDPGTQYF.

The genes are TRBV9 and TRBJ1-4; 9 bases are a match to TRBD1. Germline CDR1 and CDR2: SGDLS and YYNGEE. The CDR3 contains 14 residues. V lost 4 bases, J lost 13 bases, and 11 bases stayed unmatched. This CDR3 is CASSTWDRAGVLFF. In nucleotides, the CDR3 is TGTGCCAGCAGCACCTGGGACAGGGCCGGCGTACTGTTTTTT.

V is TRBV6-5 and J is TRBJ1-3; no reliable D call. Trimming shortened V by 7 bases and J by 3 bases, and 13 bases separated the two germline ends. This CDR3 comprises 14 residues. The germline CDR1 and CDR2 sequences are MNHEY and SVGAGI. The CDR3 region is CASNALLRGNTIYF. The CDR3 DNA sequence: TGTGCCAGCAACGCTCTTCTACGTGGAAACACCATATATTTT.

The genes are TRBV4-3 and TRBJ2-7; the match to TRBD1 covers 7 bases. V lost 1 base and J lost 6; bases outside the gene matches: 12. Germline CDR1 and CDR2: LGHNA and YSLEER. CDR3 length equals 16 residues. The CDR3 DNA follows: TGCGCCAGCAGCCAAGGCCTCCGACAGGGAGTGAGCGAGCAGTACTTC. Its protein product is CASSQGLRQGVSEQYF.